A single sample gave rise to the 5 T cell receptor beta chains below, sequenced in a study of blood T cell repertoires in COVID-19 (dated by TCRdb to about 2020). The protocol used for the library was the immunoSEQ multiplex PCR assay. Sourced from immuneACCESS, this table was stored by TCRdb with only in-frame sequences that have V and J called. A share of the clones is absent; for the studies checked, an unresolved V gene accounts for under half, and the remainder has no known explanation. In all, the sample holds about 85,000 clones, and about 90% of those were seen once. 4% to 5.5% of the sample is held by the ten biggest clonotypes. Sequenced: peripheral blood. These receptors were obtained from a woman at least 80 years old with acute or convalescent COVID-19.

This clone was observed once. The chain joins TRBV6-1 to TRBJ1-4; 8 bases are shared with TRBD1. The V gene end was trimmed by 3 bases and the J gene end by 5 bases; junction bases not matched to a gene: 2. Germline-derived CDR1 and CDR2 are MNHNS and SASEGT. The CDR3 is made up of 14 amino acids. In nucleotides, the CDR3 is TGTGCCAGCAGTGAGAGGACAGGGAATGAAAAACTGTTTTTT. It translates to CASSERTGNEKLFF.

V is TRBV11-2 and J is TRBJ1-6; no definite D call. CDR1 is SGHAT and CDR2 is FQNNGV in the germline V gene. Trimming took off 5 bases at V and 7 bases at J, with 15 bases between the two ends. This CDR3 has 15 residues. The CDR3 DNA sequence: TGTGCCAGCAGCCCACCGGGGTTAAGCAATTCACCCCTCCACTTT. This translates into CASSPPGLSNSPLHF.

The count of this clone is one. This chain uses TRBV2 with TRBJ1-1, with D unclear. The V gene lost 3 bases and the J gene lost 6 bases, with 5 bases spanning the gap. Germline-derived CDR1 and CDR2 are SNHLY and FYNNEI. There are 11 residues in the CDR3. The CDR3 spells CASSERAEAFF. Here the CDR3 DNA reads TGTGCCAGCAGTGAGAGGGCTGAAGCTTTCTTT. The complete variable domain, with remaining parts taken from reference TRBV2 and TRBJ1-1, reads EPEVTQTPSHQVTQMGQEVILRCVPISNHLYFYWYRQILGQKVEFLVSFYNNEISEKSEIFDDQFSVERPDGSNFTLKIRSTKLEDSAMYFCASSERAEAFFGQGTRLTVV.

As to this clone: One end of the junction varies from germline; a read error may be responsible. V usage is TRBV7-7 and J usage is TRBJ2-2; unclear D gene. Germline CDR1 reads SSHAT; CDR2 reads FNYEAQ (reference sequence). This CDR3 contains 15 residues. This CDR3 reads CASSLEFMNTGELFF. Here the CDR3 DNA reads TGTGCTAGCAGCTTAGAATTTATGAACACCGGGGAGCTGTTTTTT.

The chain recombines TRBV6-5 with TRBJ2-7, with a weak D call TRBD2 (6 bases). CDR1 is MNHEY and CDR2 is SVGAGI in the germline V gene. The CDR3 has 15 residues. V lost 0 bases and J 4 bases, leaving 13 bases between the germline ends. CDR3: CASSYSRPGLYEQYF. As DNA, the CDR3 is TGTGCCAGCAGTTACTCGAGGCCGGGACTGTACGAGCAGTACTTC.